One and the same sample provided the 23 T cell receptor beta chains below, sequenced in a study of T-cell memory formation after mild COVID-19. One entry per CDR3 protein results from TCRdb running MiXCR on the 5' RACE reads. This table holds 250,000 to 350,000 distinct CDR3 sequences, 15% to 20% found once. The source material was PBMCs or a T cell subset sorted from them (not recorded which). The source of these receptors is a man younger than 30 who had mild COVID-19 (a few samples of this study predate the infection). Cell type and time point are not known.

This clonotype showed up just a few times. The chain has TRBV7-6 and TRBJ2-3, with a possible D match to TRBD1 (6 bases). The V end lost 1 base, the J end lost 4 bases, and 12 bases lay between the germline ends. Germline values: CDR1 SGHVS, CDR2 FNYEAQ. The CDR3 is made up of 15 amino acids. The CDR3 coding sequence is TGTGCCAGCAGCTTAGGTACAGGGTGGGCAGATACGCAGTATTTT. Translating it yields CASSLGTGWADTQYF.

The V and J genes are TRBV7-2 and TRBJ2-2; D possibly matches TRBD1 or TRBD2 (6 bases each). V was clipped by 5 bases and J by 5 bases, with 18 bases between them. The length of the CDR3 is 16 residues. The germline V gene has CDR1 SGHTA and CDR2 FQGNSA. Written as DNA, the CDR3 is TGTGCCAGCAGCCTAGTCGGGGGCGCGGGAACCGGGGAGCTGTTTTTT. Its protein product is CASSLVGGAGTGELFF.

This clonotype occurred many times. This chain connects TRBV7-9 to TRBJ2-7; no clear D gene. Trimming pared 0 bases from V and 5 bases from J, leaving 5 bases between. There are 12 residues in the CDR3. CDR1 and CDR2 from the germline V gene are SEHNR and FQNEAQ (reference sequence). This chain's CDR3 is CASSLASHEQYF. CDR3 sequence (DNA): TGTGCCAGCAGCTTAGCTTCCCACGAGCAGTACTTC.

This clonotype was recorded a few times. The chain is built from TRBV6-1 and TRBJ2-7; TRBD2 matches at 12 bases. The CDR3 is 12 amino acids. V gave up 4 bases and J gave up 9 bases; unmatched junction bases: 1. From germline, CDR1 is MNHNS and CDR2 SASEGT. The CDR3 DNA is TGTGCCAGCAGTGGGGGACTAGCGGGGCAGTACGTC. This encodes CASSGGLAGQYV.

The V gene is TRBV5-1, the J gene TRBJ2-5; tentative D call: TRBD1 (5 bases). The germline V gene encodes CDR1 SGHRS and CDR2 YFSETQ. The length of the CDR3 is 14 residues. Deletions cut 2 bases from V and 3 bases from J, with 11 bases between. In DNA form, the CDR3 reads TGCGCCAGCAGCTTAGGGGCCGCCAAAGAGACCCAGTACTTC. Translating it yields CASSLGAAKETQYF.

The V gene is TRBV6-6, the J gene TRBJ1-1; D is possibly TRBD1 (5 bases). Trimming stripped 2 bases from V and 2 bases from J, with 18 bases between. In germline, CDR1 is MNHNY, CDR2 SVGAGI (reference sequence). The length of the CDR3 is 17 residues. The CDR3 sequence is CASSYVNPSQGNTEAFF. CDR3 DNA: TGTGCCAGCAGTTACGTGAACCCCTCTCAGGGAAACACTGAAGCTTTCTTT.

This sequence joins TRBV7-8 and TRBJ1-2; 9 nucleotides match TRBD1. CDR1 is SGHVS and CDR2 is FQNEAQ in the germline V gene. There are 16 residues in the CDR3. Trimming cost V 1 base and J 2 bases; bases outside gene matches: 5. Here the CDR3 reads CASSLDPGQGNYGYTF. The CDR3 nucleotides are TGTGCCAGCAGCTTAGACCCGGGACAGGGAAACTATGGCTACACCTTC. Combining the CDR3 with reference TRBV7-8 and TRBJ1-2 gives the whole variable domain GAGVSQSPRYKVAKRGQDVALRCDPISGHVSLFWYQQALGQGPEFLTYFQNEAQLDKSGLPSDRFFAERPEGSVSTLKIQRTQQEDSAVYLCASSLDPGQGNYGYTFGSGTRLTVV.

The rearrangement links TRBV7-8 to TRBJ1-1, with D maybe TRBD1 (6 bases). CDR3 size: 15 residues. The germline V and J ends were trimmed by 6 bases and 0 bases, with 14 bases remaining between them. Germline assignment: CDR1 SGHVS and CDR2 FQNEAQ. The CDR3 sequence: CASSPGAGLNTEAFF. CDR3 in DNA: TGTGCCAGCAGTCCGGGGGCGGGCCTGAACACTGAAGCTTTCTTT.

V usage is TRBV5-1 and J usage is TRBJ2-1; 8 nucleotides line up with TRBD2. With V trimmed by 4 bases and J by 3 bases, 3 bases remained unmatched. The CDR3 covers 14 residues. Per the germline V gene, CDR1 is SGHRS and CDR2 is YFSETQ. In DNA form, the CDR3 reads TGCGCCAGCAGCGAGGGACTAGTCTACAATGAGCAGTTCTTC. Its protein is CASSEGLVYNEQFF.

This clonotype was counted many times. The chain has TRBV7-2 and TRBJ1-2, with 7 positions matching TRBD1. CDR1 is SGHTA, CDR2 FQGNSA, per germline. The CDR3 is 13 amino acids. Losses at the gene ends were 4 bases for V and 4 bases for J; bases not matched to a gene: 3. This chain's CDR3 is CASSSPGGYGYTF. The CDR3 DNA reads as TGTGCCAGCAGCTCCCCAGGGGGCTATGGCTACACCTTC. Together with reference TRBV7-2 and TRBJ1-2, the CDR3 gives the full variable domain: GAGVSQSPSNKVTEKGKDVELRCDPISGHTALYWYRQSLGQGLEFLIYFQGNSAPDKSGLPSDRFSAERTGGSVSTLTIQRTQQEDSAVYLCASSSPGGYGYTFGSGTRLTVV.

This clonotype was recorded a few times. This sequence joins TRBV4-1 and TRBJ2-5, with a weak D call TRBD2 (5 bases). V gave up 5 bases and J gave up 0 bases, with 10 bases separating them. This CDR3 is built from 14 residues. Per germline, CDR1 MGHRA and CDR2 YSYEKL. The CDR3 DNA is TGCGCCAGCAGCTGGGCCGGGGACCAAGAGACCCAGTACTTC. Its translation is CASSWAGDQETQYF.

V and J are TRBV7-8 and TRBJ2-1; possible D gene TRBD2, 7 bases. The CDR3 contains 17 residues. Germline values: CDR1 SGHVS, CDR2 FQNEAQ. The V gene lost 0 bases and the J gene lost 4 bases, with 16 bases spanning the gap. CDR3 DNA sequence: TGTGCCAGCAGCTTAGCTGCGGGGGCGACCCTATACAATGAGCAGTTCTTC. It translates to CASSLAAGATLYNEQFF.

This clonotype has more than one count but fewer than ten. The chain combines TRBV5-6 with TRBJ2-3; D is uncertain. Trimming removed 0 bases from V and 10 bases from J, with 6 bases in between. The CDR3 runs to 11 residues. Germline loops: CDR1 SGHDT, CDR2 YYEEEE. The CDR3 DNA reads TGTGCCAGCAGCTTGGGATATGCGCAGTATTTT. Residues: CASSLGYAQYF.

This clonotype was found a few times. The chain couples TRBV28 to TRBJ2-7; the match to TRBD2 covers 14 bases. The CDR3 has 15 residues. V trimming: 5 bases; J trimming: 4 bases; junction bases outside the gene matches: 4. From germline, CDR1 is MDHEN and CDR2 SYDVKM. The CDR3 region is CASSQGLAGGYEQYV. The CDR3 DNA reads TGTGCCAGCAGTCAAGGACTAGCGGGGGGATACGAGCAGTACGTC.

The rearrangement links TRBV4-3 to TRBJ2-1; TRBD2 aligns across 12 bases. Germline lookup yields CDR1 LGHNA and CDR2 YSLEER. After removal of 4 bases from V and 6 bases from J, the junction contained 4 bases not matched to a gene. The CDR3 has 15 amino acids. The CDR3 loop reads CASSPTSGGVNEQFF. The DNA of the CDR3 is TGCGCCAGCAGCCCGACTAGCGGGGGAGTCAATGAGCAGTTCTTC.

The chain has TRBV7-3 and TRBJ2-7; D unclear. CDR1 is SGHTA, CDR2 FQGTGA, per germline. Trimming removed 2 bases at V and 6 bases at J, with 11 bases between. The CDR3 runs 13 residues. The CDR3 region is CASSLGLSGEQYF. The CDR3 nucleotides are TGTGCCAGCAGCTTAGGGCTTTCGGGCGAGCAGTACTTC. Filled out from reference TRBV7-3 and TRBJ2-7, the complete variable domain reads GAGVSQTPSNKVTEKGKYVELRCDPISGHTALYWYRQSLGQGPEFLIYFQGTGAADDSGLPNDRFFAVRPEGSVSTLKIQRTERGDSAVYLCASSLGLSGEQYFGPGTRLTVT.

This clonotype was counted a few times. V usage is TRBV12-3 or TRBV12-4 and J usage is TRBJ1-2; D call uncertain. This CDR3 is built from 13 residues. Trimming left V 3 bases short and J 3 bases short, with 8 bases between. This CDR3 reads CASSFGEDYGYTF. CDR3 bases: TGTGCCAGCAGTTTCGGGGAAGACTATGGCTACACCTTC.

This clonotype occurred a few times. The chain is built from TRBV12-3 or TRBV12-4 and TRBJ2-7, with D perhaps assigned TRBD1 or TRBD2 (5 bases each). Trimming removed 5 bases from V and 6 bases from J, with 17 bases in between. There are 14 residues in the CDR3. The CDR3 here is CASSPPGPLSEQYV. CDR3 coding DNA: TGTGCCAGCAGTCCTCCGGGACCCCTGTCCGAGCAGTACGTC.

This chain links TRBV30 with TRBJ1-2; 7 bases are a match to TRBD1. V gave up 0 bases and J gave up 8 bases; unmatched junction bases: 9. Germline V lookup: CDR1 GTSNPN, CDR2 SVGIG (reference sequence). This CDR3 region has 14 residues. CDR3 bases: TGTGCCTGGAGTGTAGGACAGGCTTATAGAGGCTACACCTTC. Translated, it gives CAWSVGQAYRGYTF.

In this sample, this clonotype turned up a few times. V gene TRBV4-1 combines with J gene TRBJ1-3, with D possibly TRBD1 on 5 matching bases. The CDR3 is 17 amino acids. Deletions cut 1 base from V and 0 bases from J, with 13 bases between. Germline V gene lookup returns CDR1 MGHRA and CDR2 YSYEKL. The CDR3 here is CASSQGWGSSSGNTIYF. In DNA form, the CDR3 reads TGCGCCAGCAGCCAAGGATGGGGCTCCTCCTCTGGAAACACCATATATTTT.

The CDR3 sequence is CATSRAPDTQYF. CDR3 coding DNA: TGTGCCACCAGCAGAGCCCCAGATACGCAGTATTTT. The chain recombines TRBV15 with TRBJ2-3; D is unresolved. With 1 base removed from V and 4 bases from J, the gap between germline ends came to 3 bases. This CDR3 has 12 amino acids. CDR1 is LNHNV, CDR2 YYDKDF, per germline (reference sequence).

The gene calls are TRBV15 and TRBJ1-1; D might be TRBD1 (6 bases). Looked up from germline, CDR1 is LNHNV and CDR2 is YYDKDF (reference sequence). The CDR3 contains 14 residues. V was pared by 6 bases and J by 4 bases, with 15 bases between. CDR3 DNA: TGTGCCACCAGTTTATCAGGGGTGAGCACTGAAGCTTTCTTT. Protein: CATSLSGVSTEAFF.

The table lists this clonotype with a few counts. This chain connects TRBV20-1 to TRBJ1-6; D is possibly TRBD1 (6 bases). Looked up from germline, CDR1 is DFQATT and CDR2 is SNEGSKA (reference sequence). The CDR3 has 13 amino acids. The CDR3 DNA sequence: TGCAGAGCACAGGGTTTCTATAATTCACCCCTCCACTTT. Its protein product is CRAQGFYNSPLHF.